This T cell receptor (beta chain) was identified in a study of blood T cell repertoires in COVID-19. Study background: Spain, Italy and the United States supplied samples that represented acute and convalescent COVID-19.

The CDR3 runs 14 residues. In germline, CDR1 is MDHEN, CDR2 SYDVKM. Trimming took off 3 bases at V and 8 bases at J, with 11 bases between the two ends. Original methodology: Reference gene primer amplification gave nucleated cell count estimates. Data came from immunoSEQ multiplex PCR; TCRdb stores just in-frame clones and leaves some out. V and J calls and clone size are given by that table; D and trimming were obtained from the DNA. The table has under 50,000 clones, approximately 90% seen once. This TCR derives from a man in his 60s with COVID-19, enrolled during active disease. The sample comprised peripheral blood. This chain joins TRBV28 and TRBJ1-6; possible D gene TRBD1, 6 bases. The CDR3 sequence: CASSFRGSHSPLHF. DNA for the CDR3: TGTGCCAGCAGTTTCAGGGGAAGCCATTCACCCCTCCACTTT.